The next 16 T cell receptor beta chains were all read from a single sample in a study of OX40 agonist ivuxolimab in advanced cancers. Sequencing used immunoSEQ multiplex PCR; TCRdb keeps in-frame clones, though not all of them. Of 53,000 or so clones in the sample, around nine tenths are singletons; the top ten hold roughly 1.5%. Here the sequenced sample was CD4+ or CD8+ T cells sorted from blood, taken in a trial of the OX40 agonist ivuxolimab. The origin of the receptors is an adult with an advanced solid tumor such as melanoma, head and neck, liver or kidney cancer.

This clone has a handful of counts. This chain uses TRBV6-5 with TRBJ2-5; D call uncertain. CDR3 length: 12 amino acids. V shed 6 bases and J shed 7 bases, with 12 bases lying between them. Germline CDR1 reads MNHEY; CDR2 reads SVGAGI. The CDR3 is CASSSPFGTQYF. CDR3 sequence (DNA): TGTGCCAGCAGCTCCCCTTTTGGGACCCAGTACTTC.

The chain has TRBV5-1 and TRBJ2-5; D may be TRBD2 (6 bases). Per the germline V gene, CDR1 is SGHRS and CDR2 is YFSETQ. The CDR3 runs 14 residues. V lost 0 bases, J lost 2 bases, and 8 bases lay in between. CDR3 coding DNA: TGCGCCAGCAGCTTGGCCGGGGGTCAAGAGACCCAGTACTTC. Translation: CASSLAGGQETQYF.

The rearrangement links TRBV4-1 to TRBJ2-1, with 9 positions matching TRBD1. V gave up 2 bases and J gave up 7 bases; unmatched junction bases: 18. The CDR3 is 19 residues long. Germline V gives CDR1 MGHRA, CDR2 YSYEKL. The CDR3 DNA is TGCGCCAGCAGCCAACAACCCGGAACAACAGGGGGCTCTAATAATGAGCAGTTCTTC. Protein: CASSQQPGTTGGSNNEQFF.

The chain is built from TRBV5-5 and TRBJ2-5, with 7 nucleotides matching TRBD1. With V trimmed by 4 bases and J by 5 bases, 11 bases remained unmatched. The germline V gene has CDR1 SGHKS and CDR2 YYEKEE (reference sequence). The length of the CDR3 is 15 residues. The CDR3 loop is CASSGETGNAETQYF. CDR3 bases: TGTGCCAGCAGCGGTGAGACAGGGAATGCGGAGACCCAGTACTTC.

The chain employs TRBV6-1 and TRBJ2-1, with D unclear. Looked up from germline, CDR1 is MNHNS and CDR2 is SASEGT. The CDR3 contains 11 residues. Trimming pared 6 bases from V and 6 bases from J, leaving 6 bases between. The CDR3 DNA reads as TGTGCCAGCAGCCAAAGCAATGAGCAGTTCTTC. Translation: CASSQSNEQFF.

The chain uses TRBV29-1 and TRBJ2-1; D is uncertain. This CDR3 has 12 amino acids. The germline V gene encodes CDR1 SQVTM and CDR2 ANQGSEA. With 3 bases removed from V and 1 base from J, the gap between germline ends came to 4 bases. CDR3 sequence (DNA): TGCAGCGTTGAGGGGTCCTACAATGAGCAGTTCTTC. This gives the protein CSVEGSYNEQFF.

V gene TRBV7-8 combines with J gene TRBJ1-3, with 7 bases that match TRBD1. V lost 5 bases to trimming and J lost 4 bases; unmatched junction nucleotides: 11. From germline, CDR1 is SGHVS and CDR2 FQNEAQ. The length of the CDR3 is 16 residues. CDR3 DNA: TGTGCCAGCAGCCTAGGGGGCGGGACGAAAGGAAACACCATATATTTT. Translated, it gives CASSLGGGTKGNTIYF.

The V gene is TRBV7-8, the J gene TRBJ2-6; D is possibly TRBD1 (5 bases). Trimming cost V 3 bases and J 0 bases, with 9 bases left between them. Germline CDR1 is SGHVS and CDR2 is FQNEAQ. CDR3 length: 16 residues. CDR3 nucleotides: TGTGCCAGCAGCTTCCGACAGCTCTCTGGGGCCAACGTCCTGACTTTC. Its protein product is CASSFRQLSGANVLTF.

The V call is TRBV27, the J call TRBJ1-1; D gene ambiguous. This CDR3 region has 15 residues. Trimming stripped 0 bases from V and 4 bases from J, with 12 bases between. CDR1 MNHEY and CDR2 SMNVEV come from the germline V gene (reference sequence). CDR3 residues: CASSLSRLRATEAFF. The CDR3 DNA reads TGTGCCAGCAGTTTATCTAGGCTCCGGGCCACTGAAGCTTTCTTT.

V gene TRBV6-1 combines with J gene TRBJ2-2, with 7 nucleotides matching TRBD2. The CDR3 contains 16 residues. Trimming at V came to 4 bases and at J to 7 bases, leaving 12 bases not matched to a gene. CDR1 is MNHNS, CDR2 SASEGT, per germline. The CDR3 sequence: CASSVAAGPGSGELFF. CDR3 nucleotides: TGTGCCAGCAGTGTTGCAGCGGGGCCGGGGAGCGGGGAGCTGTTTTTT.

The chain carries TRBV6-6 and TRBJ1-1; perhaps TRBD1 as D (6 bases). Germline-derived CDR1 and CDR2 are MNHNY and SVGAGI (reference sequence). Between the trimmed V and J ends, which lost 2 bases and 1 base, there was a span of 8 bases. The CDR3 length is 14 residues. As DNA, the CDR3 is TGTGCCAGCAGTTACGGGACACGGAACACTGAAGCTTTCTTT. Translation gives CASSYGTRNTEAFF.

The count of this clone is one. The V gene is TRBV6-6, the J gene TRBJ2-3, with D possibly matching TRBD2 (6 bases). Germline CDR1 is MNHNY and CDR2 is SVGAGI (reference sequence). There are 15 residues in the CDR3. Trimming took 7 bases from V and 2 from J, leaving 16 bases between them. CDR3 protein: CASTSRDFTTDTQYF. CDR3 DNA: TGTGCCAGCACAAGTAGGGACTTCACCACAGATACGCAGTATTTT.

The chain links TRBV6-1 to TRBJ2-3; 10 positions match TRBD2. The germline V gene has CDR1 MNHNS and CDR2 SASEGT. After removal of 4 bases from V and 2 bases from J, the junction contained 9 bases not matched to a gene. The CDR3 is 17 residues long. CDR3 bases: TGTGCCAGCAGTGGGTTAGCGGGGGGTTTGATCACAGATACGCAGTATTTT. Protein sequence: CASSGLAGGLITDTQYF.

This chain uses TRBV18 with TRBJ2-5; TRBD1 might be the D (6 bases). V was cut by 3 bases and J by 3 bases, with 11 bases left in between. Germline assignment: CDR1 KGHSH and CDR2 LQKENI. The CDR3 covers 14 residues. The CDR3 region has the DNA TGTGCCAGCTCACCCGGACAGAGGAAAGAGACCCAGTACTTC. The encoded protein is CASSPGQRKETQYF.

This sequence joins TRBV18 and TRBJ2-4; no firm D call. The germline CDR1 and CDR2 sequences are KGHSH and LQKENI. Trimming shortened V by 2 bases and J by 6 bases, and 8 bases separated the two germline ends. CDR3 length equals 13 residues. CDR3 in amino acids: CASSPSNTNIQYF. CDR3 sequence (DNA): TGTGCCAGCTCACCAAGTAATACAAACATTCAGTACTTC.

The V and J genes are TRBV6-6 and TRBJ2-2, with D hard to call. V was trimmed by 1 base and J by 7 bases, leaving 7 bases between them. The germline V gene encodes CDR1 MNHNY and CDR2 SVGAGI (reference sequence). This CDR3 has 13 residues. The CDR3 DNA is TGTGCCAGCAGTTACTTCGATGGCGGGGAGCTGTTTTTT. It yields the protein CASSYFDGGELFF.